The table lists the clone carrying this TCR beta chain with many counts. The antigen remains undetermined. The source of the sample is a study of early T cells in non-severe SARS-CoV-2 infection. Study in general: Chains were not paired, and sequencing was done on bulk RNA from unsorted whole blood.

The study, taken as a whole, reports: VDJdb matching favored anti-spike CD8 responses, missing private and CD4 specificities.

The CDR3 is 16 residues long. J was trimmed by 3 bases and V by 4 bases; bases with no gene match: 11. Tagging with unique molecular identifiers was applied to individual cDNA molecules. Each CDR3 protein gets one entry after TCRdb re-called the 5' RACE reads with MiXCR. The data hold about 79,000 distinct CDR3 sequences, with roughly 13% observed a single time. This clonotype was sampled from an adult who was a healthcare worker with PCR-confirmed SARS-CoV-2 infection or an uninfected control (not recorded which). The sequenced sample consisted of whole blood. The chain uses TRBV12-3 or TRBV12-4 and TRBJ1-2; TRBD1 matches 7 bases. CDR3 DNA: TGTGCCAGCAGTTCAGGGGGGGACAGATCCTACTATGGCTACACCTTC. It yields the protein CASSSGGDRSYYGYTF.